This T cell receptor (beta chain) comes out of a study of blood T cell repertoires in COVID-19. Here immunoSEQ multiplex PCR was the method, and the copy in TCRdb shows in-frame clones only, minus some. Among about 100,000 clones listed, around 87% were seen once. Trimming shortened V by 3 bases and J by 2 bases, and 13 bases separated the two germline ends. Germline V gives CDR1 SNHLY, CDR2 FYNNEI. The CDR3 runs to 15 residues. The TCR sequence derives from a human donor in a cohort sampled during active COVID-19. The chain carries TRBV2 and TRBJ1-1, with D possibly TRBD1 on 5 matching bases. The specimen was peripheral blood. The CDR3, as DNA: TGTGCCAGCAGTGATGAGACCGGGGGAAACACTGAAGCTTTCTTT. Amino acids: CASSDETGGNTEAFF.